Each of the 28 T cell receptor beta chains below was sequenced from the same sample in a study of T cells in women clearing cervical HPV infection. Libraries were prepared by immunoSEQ multiplex PCR; TCRdb keeps only in-frame clonotypes and omits some of them. This sample carries tens of thousands of clones, with approximately 24% going to the ten biggest clones. Sequenced sample: blood buffy coat. The receptors were gathered from a woman between 18 and 75 years old with a cervical HPV16 infection that either progressed to CIN3+ or cleared (not recorded which).

As concerns this clone: The read gets to within 3 residues of the CDR3 end, and the germline J gene fills in the rest. The chain carries TRBV12-3 or TRBV12-4 and TRBJ2-3; D is perhaps TRBD2 (6 bases). This CDR3 is 14 amino acids long. Between the trimmed V and J ends, which lost 6 bases and 1 base, there was a span of 11 bases. CDR3: CASREGRGTDTQYF. The part of the CDR3 DNA that was read is TGTGCCAGCAGGGAGGGCCGAGGCACAGATACG.

With respect to this clone: The read is 3 residues too short to cover the CDR3 end, so that end is filled in from the germline J gene. The chain carries TRBV12-3 or TRBV12-4 and TRBJ2-1; maybe TRBD2 (5 bases). Trimming cost V 7 bases and J 7 bases, with 11 bases left between them. The CDR3 length is 12 residues. The CDR3 loop is CASTISGNEQFF. CDR3 bases read: TGTGCCAGCACCATCTCGGGGAATGAG.

As to this clone: The read halts 3 residues ahead of the CDR3 end, with the missing end drawn from the germline J gene. The chain joins TRBV30 to TRBJ2-5; the match to TRBD1 covers 7 bases. Germline V gives CDR1 GTSNPN, CDR2 SVGIG (reference sequence). J was trimmed by 1 base and V by 3 bases; bases with no gene match: 2. The CDR3 spans 13 residues. CDR3 sequence reads: CAWSTGVQETQYF. The part of the CDR3 DNA that was read is TGTGCCTGGAGCACAGGGGTCCAAGAGACC.

Comments on this clone: The read finishes 3 residues shy of the CDR3 end, and the germline J gene is used to complete it. This chain uses TRBV15 with TRBJ2-1; TRBD2 aligns across 12 bases. This CDR3 comprises 22 residues. Losses at the gene ends were 0 bases for V and 4 bases for J; bases not matched to a gene: 19. Germline values: CDR1 LNHNV, CDR2 YYDKDF (reference sequence). The CDR3 sequence is CATSRDGRTGTTSGRPYNEQFF. The part of the CDR3 DNA that was read is TGTGCCACCAGCAGAGATGGGCGGACAGGGACCACTAGCGGGAGGCCTTACAATGAG. Full variable domain (outside the CDR3, taken from reference TRBV15 and TRBJ2-1): DAMVIQNPRYQVTQFGKPVTLSCSQTLNHNVMYWYQQKSSQAPKLLFHYYDKDFNNEADTPDNFQSRRPNTSFCFLDIRSPGLGDTAMYLCATSRDGRTGTTSGRPYNEQFFGPGTRLTVL.

A word on this clone: The read terminates 3 residues ahead of where the CDR3 ends, so the germline J gene completes it. This rearrangement joins TRBV18 to TRBJ2-1; 12 bases agree with TRBD1. Looked up from germline, CDR1 is KGHSH and CDR2 is LQKENI. Trimming took 4 bases from V and 9 from J; bases not matched to a gene: 13. CDR3 length equals 17 residues. The part of the CDR3 DNA that was read is TGTGCCAGCTCACTTCGCTCCGGGACAGGGGGCTTCGGTGAG. Encoded protein: CASSLRSGTGGFGE. The whole CDR3 sequence reads CASSLRSGTGGFGEQFF.

About this clone: Read sequence stops 3 residues before the CDR3 end, and the germline J gene provides the missing end. V is TRBV2 and J is TRBJ1-6, with 8 bases aligning to TRBD1. The CDR3 is 14 amino acids. From germline, CDR1 is SNHLY and CDR2 FYNNEI. The junction had 6 bases not matched to a gene; V was cut back by 4 bases and J by 10 bases. CDR3 DNA (partial): TGTGCCAGCAGTGTGGACAGGGTCAGGTCACCC. It is translated as CASSVDRVRSP. The entire CDR3 sequence reads CASSVDRVRSPLHF.

Notes on this clone: The missing CDR3 end, 3 residues past where the read stops, is filled in from the germline J gene. This chain uses TRBV19 with TRBJ2-5; 12 bases are a match to TRBD2. The CDR3 consists of 16 residues. Germline V CDR1 and CDR2: LNHDA, SQIVND (reference sequence). V lost 3 bases to trimming and J lost 1 base; unmatched junction nucleotides: 3. The part of the CDR3 DNA that was read is TGTGCCAGTAGTATCCTACTAGCGGGAGGCCAAGAGACC. This gives the protein CASSILLAGGQET. The whole CDR3 protein reads CASSILLAGGQETQYF.

The CDR3: CASSIKLSYEQYF. CDR3 bases read: TGTGCCAGTAGTATTAAGCTATCCTACGAG. This chain links TRBV19 with TRBJ2-7; no clear D gene. Coverage ceases 3 residues before the CDR3 finishes, and the germline J gene fills in the end. This CDR3 region has 13 residues. Germline lookup yields CDR1 LNHDA and CDR2 SQIVND (reference sequence). Trimming took off 3 bases at V and 1 base at J, with 7 bases between the two ends.

As for this clone: The sequenced fragment ends 3 residues before the CDR3 boundary, so the rest is inferred from the germline J gene. The rearrangement links TRBV7-9 to TRBJ2-7, with 7 bases identical to TRBD1. V trimming: 2 bases; J trimming: 0 bases; junction bases outside the gene matches: 1. Germline CDR1 reads SEHNR; CDR2 reads FQNEAQ (reference sequence). The CDR3 loop spans 14 amino acids. The CDR3 region is CASSLRDSSYEQYF. The sequenced part of the CDR3 DNA is TGTGCCAGCAGCTTACGGGACAGCTCCTACGAG.

For this clone: The CDR3 end is not reached by the read, which stops 3 residues before it; the germline J gene fills it in. The rearrangement joins TRBV20-1 to TRBJ1-1; no definite D call. The CDR3 contains 16 residues. Germline lookup yields CDR1 DFQATT and CDR2 SNEGSKA (reference sequence). Trimming removed 2 bases from V and 6 bases from J, with 22 bases in between. The CDR3 sequence is CSARTIYVPGSSEAFF. The CDR3 bases that were read are TGCAGTGCTAGAACCATTTACGTACCCGGTAGTTCTGAA.

CDR3 DNA, as far as it was read: TGTGCCAGCAGCGCCCGAATGGCGGGAGGGGGCGAG. Amino acids: CASSARMAGGGE. The full-length CDR3 reads as CASSARMAGGGEQYF. This chain joins TRBV9 and TRBJ2-7, with 9 bases matching TRBD2. Sequencing ends 3 residues short of the CDR3 end; the germline J gene provides the rest. Germline CDR1 is SGDLS and CDR2 is YYNGEE. This CDR3 has 15 residues. V trimming: 3 bases; J trimming: 6 bases; junction bases outside the gene matches: 10.

Regarding this clone: The CDR3 end falls 3 residues outside the read, so it is completed with the germline J gene. The rearrangement links TRBV18 to TRBJ1-5, with D possibly being TRBD1 (5 bases). Trimming stripped 3 bases from V and 2 bases from J, with 11 bases between. The V gene's germline CDR1 is KGHSH and CDR2 LQKENI. The CDR3 loop spans 15 amino acids. Incomplete CDR3 DNA: TGTGCCAGCTCACCGACAGACGGTCGCAATCAGCCC. It codes for CASSPTDGRNQP. The whole CDR3 is CASSPTDGRNQPQHF.

About this clone: The CDR3 end is not reached by the read, which stops 3 residues before it; the germline J gene fills it in. V usage is TRBV19 and J usage is TRBJ2-7, with 9 bases that match TRBD1. Trimming took 5 bases from V and 5 from J; bases not matched to a gene: 4. Germline V lookup: CDR1 LNHDA, CDR2 SQIVND (reference sequence). This CDR3 comprises 13 residues. The CDR3 bases that were read are TGTGCCAGTAGTCCACAGGGGGCAGACGAG. This gives the protein CASSPQGADE. The whole CDR3 region reads CASSPQGADEQYF. The variable domain in full, completed from reference TRBV19 and TRBJ2-7, reads DGGITQSPKYLFRKEGQNVTLSCEQNLNHDAMYWYRQDPGQGLRLIYYSQIVNDFQKGDIAEGYSVSREKKESFPLTVTSAQKNPTAFYLCASSPQGADEQYFGPGTRLTVT.

Details on this clone: The sequenced fragment ends 3 residues before the CDR3 boundary, so the rest is inferred from the germline J gene. The chain carries TRBV7-9 and TRBJ1-2, with unresolved D. CDR1 SEHNR and CDR2 FQNEAQ come from the germline V gene (reference sequence). The CDR3 sequence is 13 residues long. This chain's CDR3 is CASSYRNVGDYTF. The part of the CDR3 DNA that was read is TGTGCCAGCAGCTACAGAAACGTAGGCGAC.

As to this clone: The DNA ends 3 residues before the CDR3 does, and the rest of the CDR3 is filled in from the germline J gene. This sequence joins TRBV20-1 and TRBJ1-1, with D possibly TRBD1 on 5 matching bases. This CDR3 has 15 amino acids. V lost 4 bases and J 1 base, leaving 16 bases between the germline ends. CDR1 is DFQATT and CDR2 is SNEGSKA in the germline V gene (reference sequence). The covered CDR3 bases are TGCAGTGCTACCGAAGACGGACAACCGAACACTGAA. The encoded protein is CSATEDGQPNTE. From start to end, the CDR3 is CSATEDGQPNTEAFF.

A remark on this clone: The DNA ends 3 residues before the CDR3 does, and the rest of the CDR3 is filled in from the germline J gene. This sequence joins TRBV2 and TRBJ1-2; no clear D. From germline, CDR1 is SNHLY and CDR2 FYNNEI. This CDR3 is built from 13 residues. CDR3 region: CASSEFSPKSYTF. CDR3 bases read: TGTGCCAGCAGTGAATTTAGTCCCAAAAGC.

This chain's CDR3 is CASSFISGSGDEQFF. The DNA read from the CDR3 is TGTGCCAGCAGCTTCATCAGCGGGAGTGGGGATGAG. The chain uses TRBV7-9 and TRBJ2-1; 8 nucleotides line up with TRBD2. The CDR3 extends 3 residues past the end of the read, so its final part is completed from the germline J gene. The germline gives CDR1 SEHNR, CDR2 FQNEAQ (reference sequence). V trimming: 3 bases; J trimming: 8 bases; junction bases outside the gene matches: 9. This CDR3 has 15 amino acids.

As concerns this clone: The read falls 3 residues short of the CDR3 end, and the missing part is taken from the germline J gene. J is TRBJ2-1 and V is TRBV11-3; 9 bases fit TRBD2. The trim removed 5 bases at V and 3 bases at J, leaving 5 bases unmatched. CDR3 length: 15 residues. Germline values: CDR1 SGHNT, CDR2 YENEEA. The covered CDR3 bases are TGTGCCAGCAGCACACGGACTAGCGACTACAATGAG. Residues: CASSTRTSDYNE. The complete CDR3 reads CASSTRTSDYNEQFF.

For this clone: The read halts 3 residues ahead of the CDR3 end, with the missing end drawn from the germline J gene. The genes are TRBV24-1 and TRBJ2-5, with 9 bases aligning to TRBD1. Germline V lookup: CDR1 KGHDR, CDR2 SFDVKD. The CDR3 is 16 amino acids. Germline trimming cut 5 bases from V and 4 bases from J; bases unmatched to any gene: 10. The CDR3 loop reads CATSVADRGSLETQYF. Partial CDR3 DNA: TGTGCCACCAGTGTTGCGGACAGGGGTTCATTAGAGACC.

With respect to this clone: From the germline J gene comes the end of the CDR3, since the read stops 3 residues before it. The chain carries TRBV2 and TRBJ2-7, with TRBD1 matching over 8 bases. The CDR3 spans 14 residues. V gave up 7 bases and J gave up 0 bases; unmatched junction bases: 5. Germline CDR1 reads SNHLY; CDR2 reads FYNNEI. The CDR3 spells CASNGQGSSYEQYF. The part of the CDR3 DNA that was read is TGTGCCAGCAATGGACAGGGCAGCTCCTACGAG.

A note on this clone: The observed sequence ends 3 residues before the CDR3 terminus, with the missing tail filled in from the germline J gene. This chain uses TRBV7-2 with TRBJ2-3; 7 positions agree with TRBD2. Germline CDR1 reads SGHTA; CDR2 reads FQGNSA. CDR3 length: 15 amino acids. Incomplete CDR3 DNA: TGTGCCAGCAGCCTTAGCGCGGGAGTGGGAGAGACG. Protein sequence: CASSLSAGVGET. The whole CDR3 sequence is CASSLSAGVGETQYF.

A remark on this clone: The read ends 3 residues early relative to the CDR3; the germline J gene fills the gap. This rearrangement joins TRBV5-1 to TRBJ2-5, with D hard to call. This CDR3 spans 13 amino acids. The V end lost 0 bases, the J end lost 2 bases, and 5 bases lay between the germline ends. The germline gives CDR1 SGHRS, CDR2 YFSETQ. CDR3 region: CASSLGPQETQYF. The CDR3 bases that were read are TGCGCCAGCAGCTTGGGGCCTCAAGAGACC.

The CDR3 loop is CASRGLGRNTEAFF. The part of the CDR3 DNA that was read is TGTGCCAGCAGAGGATTGGGCCGGAACACTGAA. This rearrangement joins TRBV5-6 to TRBJ1-1, with D unclear. The read comes to an end 3 residues before the CDR3 does, leaving the germline J gene to fill in the end. The CDR3 runs 14 residues. The germline CDR1 and CDR2 sequences are SGHDT and YYEEEE. V was pared by 5 bases and J by 1 base, with 12 bases between.

On this clone: The read halts 3 residues ahead of the CDR3 end, with the missing end drawn from the germline J gene. This chain links TRBV6-1 with TRBJ2-3, with D unresolved. V shed 2 bases and J shed 0 bases, with 18 bases lying between them. Germline assignment: CDR1 MNHNS and CDR2 SASEGT. This CDR3 has 18 residues. The covered CDR3 bases are TGTGCCAGCAGTGAATTCCCCCCTGGCGGAACTAGCACAGATACG. Residues: CASSEFPPGGTSTDT. The entire CDR3 is CASSEFPPGGTSTDTQYF.

Points on this clone: The CDR3 end falls 3 residues outside the read, so it is completed with the germline J gene. The chain employs TRBV18 and TRBJ1-2, with D possibly being TRBD1 (5 bases). This CDR3 has 13 amino acids. Per germline, CDR1 KGHSH and CDR2 LQKENI. Partial CDR3 DNA: TGTGCCAGCTCACCAGGGGCCTCGGGCGAC. Its protein product is CASSPGASGD. The entire CDR3 reads CASSPGASGDYTF.

The sequenced part of the CDR3 DNA is TGCAGCGTGACAAAAGGGGGTAGCGGGAGTACCTACAATGAG. Translation: CSVTKGGSGSTYNE. The whole CDR3 protein is CSVTKGGSGSTYNEQFF. The chain couples TRBV29-1 to TRBJ2-1, with 9 bases lining up with TRBD2. The read ends 3 residues before the CDR3 terminus; that terminus is restored from the germline J gene. Germline assignment: CDR1 SQVTM and CDR2 ANQGSEA. The J segment lost 2 bases and the V segment lost 6 bases, leaving 14 bases of the junction unmatched. The CDR3 is 17 amino acids.

On this clone itself: The read halts 3 residues ahead of the CDR3 end, with the missing end drawn from the germline J gene. The J gene is TRBJ1-6, the V gene TRBV12-3 or TRBV12-4; 8 nucleotides align to TRBD1. The CDR3 runs to 14 residues. The V and J ends lost 5 bases and 7 bases, in that order; junction bases with no gene match: 4. CDR3 DNA, as far as it was read: TGTGCCAGCAGTCGGACAGGGTGGAATTCACCC. It specifies CASSRTGWNSP. The entire CDR3 reads CASSRTGWNSPLHF.

About this clone: Coverage ceases 3 residues before the CDR3 finishes, and the germline J gene fills in the end. V is TRBV19 and J is TRBJ1-5; TRBD1 aligns across 9 bases. CDR3 length: 15 residues. Germline V gene data show CDR1 as LNHDA and CDR2 as SQIVND (reference sequence). The ends lost 1 base at V and 6 bases at J; junction bases unmatched: 4. CDR3 protein: CASSIGQGDSQPQHF. CDR3 DNA (partial): TGTGCCAGTAGTATAGGACAGGGGGACAGTCAGCCC.